The 11 T cell receptor beta chains listed next were all sequenced from one sample in a study of blood T cell repertoires in COVID-19. Produced via immunoSEQ multiplex PCR; TCRdb's table is partial and in-frame only. The data contain roughly 230,000 clones, approximately 83% of them singletons. Input material: peripheral blood. The receptor set was obtained from a man aged 45 to 65 with active or convalescent COVID-19.

CDR3 coding DNA: TGTGCCAGTAGCCCGGGACACCTGAACACTGAAGCTTTCTTT. As protein: CASSPGHLNTEAFF. The gene calls are TRBV19 and TRBJ1-1; D is perhaps TRBD1 (6 bases). V was trimmed by 6 bases and J by 0 bases, leaving 11 bases between them. Germline loops: CDR1 LNHDA, CDR2 SQIVND (reference sequence). The CDR3 length is 14 residues.

The chain couples TRBV5-6 to TRBJ2-1, with a weak D call TRBD2 (6 bases). This CDR3 region has 15 residues. Trimming took off 1 base at V and 5 bases at J, with 13 bases between the two ends. Per the germline V gene, CDR1 is SGHDT and CDR2 is YYEEEE. Here the CDR3 DNA reads TGTGCCAGCAGCTTGAAGGGTTGGGGGGACAATGAGCAGTTCTTC. Translated, it gives CASSLKGWGDNEQFF. Variable domain in full (rest from reference TRBV5-6 and TRBJ2-1): DAGVTQSPTHLIKTRGQQVTLRCSPKSGHDTVSWYQQALGQGPQFIFQYYEEEERQRGNFPDRFSGHQFPNYSSELNVNALLLGDSALYLCASSLKGWGDNEQFFGPGTRLTVL.

V and J are TRBV28 and TRBJ1-1; 7 nucleotides line up with TRBD1. Germline CDR1 MDHEN, CDR2 SYDVKM. The CDR3 sequence is 13 residues long. Trimming removed 3 bases from V and 4 bases from J; junction bases left unmatched: 2. CDR3 in amino acids: CASSFAGGTEAFF. As DNA, the CDR3 is TGTGCCAGCAGTTTCGCAGGGGGCACTGAAGCTTTCTTT. Full variable domain (rest looked up from reference TRBV28 and TRBJ1-1): DVKVTQSSRYLVKRTGEKVFLECVQDMDHENMFWYRQDPGLGLRLIYFSYDVKMKEKGDIPEGYSVSREKKERFSLILESASTNQTSMYLCASSFAGGTEAFFGQGTRLTVV.

In its sample, this clone was seen once. The chain joins TRBV29-1 to TRBJ1-1; D remains ambiguous. Germline CDR1 SQVTM, CDR2 ANQGSEA. The CDR3 runs 11 residues. V gave up 5 bases and J gave up 8 bases, with 12 bases separating them. CDR3 sequence reads: CSVTPGPEAFF. The DNA for the CDR3 is TGCAGCGTTACACCGGGTCCGGAAGCTTTCTTT.

As to this clone: The sample holds other DNA sequences that translate to the same CDR3. The chain combines TRBV18 with TRBJ1-1; D gene ambiguous. This CDR3 spans 13 amino acids. V was pared by 2 bases and J by 2 bases, with 6 bases between. Germline V CDR1 and CDR2: KGHSH, LQKENI. The CDR3 DNA reads TGTGCCAGCTCACCAGGCAGAAACACTGAAGCTTTCTTT. Protein: CASSPGRNTEAFF.

The chain is built from TRBV5-8 and TRBJ2-3, with 8 nucleotides matching TRBD2. CDR3 size: 16 residues. Germline V gene data show CDR1 as SGHTS and CDR2 as YDEGEE. Trimming at V came to 0 bases and at J to 0 bases, leaving 3 bases not matched to a gene. In nucleotides, the CDR3 is TGTGCCAGCAGCTTGGGGGTAGCGGGGAGCACAGATACGCAGTATTTT. It yields the protein CASSLGVAGSTDTQYF.

The CDR3 bases are TGTGCCAGCAGCAGGGGCGGGGGCTCCTACAATGAGCAGTTCTTC. Translation: CASSRGGGSYNEQFF. The chain carries TRBV5-4 and TRBJ2-1, with TRBD2 matching 7 bases. This CDR3 contains 15 residues. The V segment lost 4 bases and the J segment 0 bases; nucleotides outside the gene matches: 4. Germline V gene sequence: CDR1 SGHNT, CDR2 YYREEE (reference sequence). The whole variable domain, remainder taken from reference TRBV5-4 and TRBJ2-1, is ETGVTQSPTHLIKTRGQQVTLRCSSQSGHNTVSWYQQALGQGPQFIFQYYREEENGRGNFPPRFSGLQFPNYSSELNVNALELDDSALYLCASSRGGGSYNEQFFGPGTRLTVL.

The count of this clone is one. The chain employs TRBV6-5 and TRBJ2-7; 7 bases are a match to TRBD2. J was trimmed by 5 bases and V by 2 bases; bases with no gene match: 3. This CDR3 spans 13 amino acids. Germline V lookup: CDR1 MNHEY, CDR2 SVGAGI. CDR3 protein: CASSYGGVNEQYF. The CDR3 nucleotides are TGTGCCAGCAGTTACGGGGGGGTCAACGAGCAGTACTTC.

The rearrangement links TRBV7-7 to TRBJ2-1, with 14 bases that match TRBD2. The CDR3 has 15 amino acids. Germline trimming cut 1 base from V and 8 bases from J; bases unmatched to any gene: 1. Germline-derived CDR1 and CDR2 are SSHAT and FNYEAQ (reference sequence). CDR3: CASSLGLAGGHEQFF. CDR3 DNA: TGTGCCAGCAGCTTAGGACTAGCGGGGGGGCATGAGCAGTTCTTC.

This chain connects TRBV4-1 to TRBJ2-7, with 7 bases that match TRBD1. This CDR3 has 14 amino acids. The germline CDR1 and CDR2 sequences are MGHRA and YSYEKL. The trim removed 4 bases at V and 2 bases at J, leaving 5 bases unmatched. The CDR3: CASSPGTATYEQYF. In DNA form, the CDR3 reads TGCGCCAGCAGCCCCGGGACAGCGACCTACGAGCAGTACTTC.

This clone was seen only once. In DNA, the CDR3 is TGTGCCAGCAGTCCCCGGGAGGGGGCCAGCACAGATACGCAGTATTTT. It is translated as CASSPREGASTDTQYF. The V and J genes are TRBV28 and TRBJ2-3, with a weak D call TRBD2 (8 bases). V was clipped by 5 bases and J by 0 bases, with 15 bases between them. This CDR3 region has 16 residues. Germline V CDR1 and CDR2: MDHEN, SYDVKM.